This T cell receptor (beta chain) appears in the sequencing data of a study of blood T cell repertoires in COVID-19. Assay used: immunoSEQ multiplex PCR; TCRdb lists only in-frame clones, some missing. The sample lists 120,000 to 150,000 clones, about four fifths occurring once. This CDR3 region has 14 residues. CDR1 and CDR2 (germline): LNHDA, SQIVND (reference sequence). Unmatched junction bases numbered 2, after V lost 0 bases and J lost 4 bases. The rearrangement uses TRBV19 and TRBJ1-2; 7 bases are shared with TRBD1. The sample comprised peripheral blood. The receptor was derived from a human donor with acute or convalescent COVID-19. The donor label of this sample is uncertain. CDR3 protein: CASSIDGDSYGYTF. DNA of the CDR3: TGTGCCAGTAGTATAGATGGGGACAGCTATGGCTACACCTTC.